This paragraph reports one T cell receptor (beta chain). Original methodology: Amplification with reference gene primers provided the estimates of nucleated cell counts. Profiling relied on immunoSEQ multiplex PCR, and the TCRdb table lists in-frame clones only, not all of them. The DNA was the basis for D and trimming; V, J and clone size are from that table. The data contain under 300,000 clones, 88% of them singletons. This specimen belongs to a study of blood T cell repertoires in COVID-19. Study background: From the United States, Italy and Spain came samples of acute and convalescent COVID-19.

Living in roughly 23 US areas, the participants were between roughly 18 and 90 years of age. Either two negative PCRs, clearance, or symptom resolution qualified Cohort 3 donors as recovered. V lost 2 bases, J lost 7 bases, and 6 bases stayed unmatched. The germline gives CDR1 MDHEN, CDR2 SYDVKM. This CDR3 region has 15 residues. The chain employs TRBV28 and TRBJ2-7, with 12 nucleotides matching TRBD2. The sequence derives from a woman aged 30 to 39 who had recovered from COVID-19. Sequencing was done on a sample of PBMCs or T cells enriched from blood (not recorded which). CDR3 in amino acids: CASSLVLAGGREQYF. Written as DNA, the CDR3 is TGTGCCAGCAGTTTAGTCCTAGCGGGGGGGAGGGAGCAGTACTTC.